A single sample gave rise to the 18 T cell receptor beta chains below, sequenced in a study of blood T cell repertoires in COVID-19. Only in-frame clones appear in the TCRdb table, and some are missing; sequencing was by immunoSEQ multiplex PCR. Among 95,000 to 100,000 clones listed, about four fifths were seen once. The sequencing sample was made of peripheral blood. The receptors shown here come from a woman older than 75 with active or convalescent COVID-19.

CDR3 region: CASSIGAATNEQFF. Here the CDR3 DNA reads TGTGCCAGTAGTATAGGCGCGGCGACCAATGAGCAGTTCTTC. The J gene is TRBJ2-1, the V gene TRBV19; D unclear. CDR3 length equals 14 residues. Germline lookup yields CDR1 LNHDA and CDR2 SQIVND (reference sequence). V shed 1 base and J shed 6 bases, with 10 bases lying between them.

This clone was seen more than once but under ten times. The CDR3 spells CSASGSGGWETQYF. The CDR3 DNA reads TGCAGTGCTAGTGGATCGGGGGGCTGGGAGACCCAGTACTTC. J is TRBJ2-5 and V is TRBV20-1, with D perhaps TRBD2 (7 bases). CDR3 length: 14 amino acids. The V gene lost 3 bases and the J gene lost 5 bases, with 16 bases spanning the gap. In germline, CDR1 is DFQATT, CDR2 SNEGSKA (reference sequence).

The chain combines TRBV2 with TRBJ2-2; no firm D call. Germline loops: CDR1 SNHLY, CDR2 FYNNEI. V was clipped by 3 bases and J by 1 base, with 9 bases between them. There are 15 residues in the CDR3. CDR3 in amino acids: CASSEEQLNTGELFF. In DNA, the CDR3 is TGTGCCAGCAGTGAGGAACAGCTGAACACCGGGGAGCTGTTTTTT.

In this sample, this clone turned up a few times. The rearrangement links TRBV11-2 to TRBJ2-1; D may be TRBD2 (6 bases). The V gene's germline CDR1 is SGHAT and CDR2 FQNNGV. The CDR3 contains 14 residues. Deletions cut 1 base from V and 8 bases from J, with 12 bases between. The chain's CDR3 is CASSLGTNVHEQFF. DNA of the CDR3: TGTGCCAGCAGCTTAGGGACTAACGTCCATGAGCAGTTCTTC.

The V gene is TRBV9, the J gene TRBJ2-2; 10 bases are a match to TRBD1. Germline CDR1 and CDR2: SGDLS and YYNGEE. The CDR3 is 16 amino acids. With 7 bases clipped from V and 0 bases from J, the junction kept 6 bases outside the gene matches. In DNA form, the CDR3 reads TGTGCCAGCTATAAAGGACAGGGGGCGAACACCGGGGAGCTGTTTTTT. Translating gives CASYKGQGANTGELFF.

The rearrangement uses TRBV18 and TRBJ2-4, with 9 bases fitting TRBD1. J gave up 8 bases and V 4 bases, and 6 bases lay outside the gene matches. The germline gives CDR1 KGHSH, CDR2 LQKENI. The CDR3 is 14 amino acids. As DNA, the CDR3 is TGTGCCAGCTCACTTAACAGGGGGCTTGACATTCAGTACTTC. This codes for CASSLNRGLDIQYF.

The rearrangement joins TRBV6-2 or TRBV6-3 to TRBJ2-3, with D maybe TRBD1 (5 bases). CDR3 length: 17 residues. The germline V gene has CDR1 MNHEY and CDR2 SVGEGT. The V gene lost 0 bases and the J gene lost 4 bases, with 17 bases spanning the gap. The CDR3 DNA reads TGTGCCAGCAGTTACTCGAATGCGGTCAGGGTGGCAGATACGCAGTATTTT. This sequence encodes CASSYSNAVRVADTQYF.

The CDR3 sequence: CASSQPTSGRAYEQYF. The CDR3 region has the DNA TGTGCCAGCAGCCAGCCGACTAGCGGGAGGGCCTACGAGCAGTACTTC. The chain links TRBV7-2 to TRBJ2-7; 14 nucleotides line up with TRBD2. The V segment lost 5 bases and the J segment 2 bases; nucleotides outside the gene matches: 5. In germline, CDR1 is SGHTA, CDR2 FQGNSA. The CDR3 has 16 residues.

This chain joins TRBV9 and TRBJ2-7, with TRBD2 matching 9 bases. CDR1 is SGDLS and CDR2 is YYNGEE in the germline V gene. CDR3 length: 15 amino acids. V shed 0 bases and J 5 bases; nucleotides not matched to a gene: 6. The CDR3 nucleotides are TGTGCCAGCAGCGTAGGGGCTAGCGGGACCCACGAGCAGTACTTC. It codes for CASSVGASGTHEQYF.

The chain joins TRBV7-8 to TRBJ2-1; no clear D. Trimming stripped 5 bases from V and 10 bases from J, with 12 bases between. CDR3 length equals 12 residues. Germline values: CDR1 SGHVS, CDR2 FQNEAQ. The CDR3 is CASSPRIGEQFF. The CDR3 coding sequence is TGTGCCAGCAGCCCAAGAATCGGGGAGCAGTTCTTC.

V and J are TRBV2 and TRBJ2-1; TRBD2 aligns across 8 bases. V shed 7 bases, J shed 8 bases, and the junction held 7 bases outside the gene matches. Germline V gene data show CDR1 as SNHLY and CDR2 as FYNNEI. CDR3 length: 13 amino acids. The CDR3 sequence is CASMLAGRDEQFF. The CDR3 coding sequence is TGTGCCAGCATGTTAGCGGGACGGGATGAGCAGTTCTTC. Full variable domain (rest looked up from reference TRBV2 and TRBJ2-1): EPEVTQTPSHQVTQMGQEVILRCVPISNHLYFYWYRQILGQKVEFLVSFYNNEISEKSEIFDDQFSVERPDGSNFTLKIRSTKLEDSAMYFCASMLAGRDEQFFGPGTRLTVL.

The J gene is TRBJ1-2, the V gene TRBV11-2, with D hard to call. Per germline, CDR1 SGHAT and CDR2 FQNNGV. V gave up 2 bases and J gave up 8 bases, with 6 bases separating them. The CDR3 sequence is 11 residues long. CDR3 bases: TGTGCCAGCAGCTTAAGCAGGGGCTACACCTTC. Protein: CASSLSRGYTF.

The genes are TRBV29-1 and TRBJ2-5; D is perhaps TRBD1 (5 bases). Germline CDR1 reads SQVTM; CDR2 reads ANQGSEA. V was pared by 4 bases and J by 1 base, with 13 bases between. This CDR3 contains 14 residues. CDR3 sequence (DNA): TGCAGCGTTGTGTCAGGGAATACCCAAGAGACCCAGTACTTC. This translates into CSVVSGNTQETQYF.

The chain is built from TRBV27 and TRBJ2-2, with D possibly matching TRBD2 (6 bases). The V end was cut by 0 bases, the J end by 6 bases, with 17 bases between. Germline assignment: CDR1 MNHEY and CDR2 SMNVEV (reference sequence). This CDR3 region has 17 residues. CDR3: CASSLSNLAGKPGELFF. The CDR3 DNA sequence: TGTGCCAGCAGTTTATCAAATCTTGCGGGGAAGCCCGGGGAGCTGTTTTTT.

There are a few counts of this clone. The chain couples TRBV10-3 to TRBJ1-2; no reliable D call. Trimming left V 0 bases short and J 2 bases short, with 7 bases between. This CDR3 comprises 14 residues. Germline V gives CDR1 ENHRY, CDR2 SYGVKD. In DNA form, the CDR3 reads TGTGCCATCAGTGAGTCGAGGTTAAACTATGGCTACACCTTC. This codes for CAISESRLNYGYTF.

The chain has TRBV11-2 and TRBJ2-3, with D perhaps TRBD2 (5 bases). CDR1 and CDR2 (germline): SGHAT, FQNNGV. The germline V and J ends were trimmed by 3 bases and 3 bases, with 22 bases remaining between them. The CDR3 extends over 18 amino acids. Here the CDR3 reads CASSFSQAGSVWTDTQYF. In nucleotides, the CDR3 is TGTGCCAGCAGCTTCTCCCAGGCGGGCAGCGTTTGGACAGATACGCAGTATTTT.

The V call is TRBV7-3, the J call TRBJ2-1, with TRBD2 as a possible D gene (6 bases). CDR3 size: 16 residues. Germline CDR1 and CDR2: SGHTA and FQGTGA. V gave up 1 base and J gave up 2 bases, with 12 bases separating them. CDR3 amino acids: CASSLRERAAYNEQFF. The CDR3 DNA sequence: TGTGCCAGCAGCTTAAGGGAGCGGGCAGCCTACAATGAGCAGTTCTTC.

V usage is TRBV18 and J usage is TRBJ2-1; 9 bases map to TRBD2. Trimming at V came to 0 bases and at J to 5 bases, leaving 5 bases not matched to a gene. CDR1 is KGHSH and CDR2 is LQKENI in the germline V gene. The CDR3 covers 16 residues. The CDR3 DNA sequence: TGTGCCAGCTCACCACCGGGCGGGAGGGTTAACAATGAGCAGTTCTTC. This sequence encodes CASSPPGGRVNNEQFF. The variable domain in full, with the rest retrieved from reference TRBV18 and TRBJ2-1, is NAGVMQNPRHLVRRRGQEARLRCSPMKGHSHVYWYRQLPEEGLKFMVYLQKENIIDESGMPKERFSAEFPKEGPSILRIQQVVRGDSAAYFCASSPPGGRVNNEQFFGPGTRLTVL.